Below, one T cell receptor beta chain is given with its context. The sample comes from a study of control samples from healthy donors and cancer patients. This CDR3 is 16 amino acids long. The V gene's germline CDR1 is KGHSH and CDR2 LQKENI. Deletions cut 4 bases from V and 4 bases from J, with 16 bases between. Some clones are missing from TCRdb's copy, which holds only in-frame ones; the method was immunoSEQ multiplex PCR. The sample contains under 200,000 clones, about 91% of which appear only once. This chain joins TRBV18 and TRBJ1-4, with D possibly matching TRBD1 (6 bases). Source material: blood. The sequence derives from a woman younger than 45 in good health. CDR3 region: CASSLVADRHNEKLFF. CDR3 in DNA: TGTGCCAGCTCACTTGTAGCGGACAGACATAATGAAAAACTGTTTTTT.